This TCR beta chain emerged from a study of blood T cell repertoires in COVID-19. Study background: Italy, Spain and the United States were the sources of the convalescent and acute COVID-19 samples. T cells, B-cell-depleted T cells, or PBMCs supplied cDNA or gDNA.

Methods used by the authors: Scientists estimated how many nucleated cells there were by amplifying reference gene primers. Some clones are missing from TCRdb's copy, which holds only in-frame ones; the method was immunoSEQ multiplex PCR. V and J calls plus clone size are reproduced from that table; the DNA served to infer D and trimming. The table records 75,000 to 90,000 clones, around 87% of them present only once. With regard to this clone: Additional DNA sequences in this sample encode the identical CDR3.

CDR1 is SGHRS, CDR2 YFSETQ, per germline. This CDR3 is 13 amino acids long. The V end lost 1 base, the J end lost 4 bases, and 8 bases lay between the germline ends. Sequencing was performed on peripheral blood. The J gene is TRBJ1-1, the V gene TRBV5-1; weak D call: TRBD1 (6 bases). The clonotype was recovered from an elderly man with active or convalescent COVID-19. The CDR3 DNA is TGCGCCAGCAGCTTGCGAGGGGGCACTGAAGCTTTCTTT. It is translated as CASSLRGGTEAFF. The entire variable domain, with the rest obtained from reference TRBV5-1 and TRBJ1-1, is as follows: KAGVTQTPRYLIKTRGQQVTLSCSPISGHRSVSWYQQTPGQGLQFLFEYFSETQRNKGNFPGRFSGRQFSNSRSEMNVSTLELGDSALYLCASSLRGGTEAFFGQGTRLTVV.